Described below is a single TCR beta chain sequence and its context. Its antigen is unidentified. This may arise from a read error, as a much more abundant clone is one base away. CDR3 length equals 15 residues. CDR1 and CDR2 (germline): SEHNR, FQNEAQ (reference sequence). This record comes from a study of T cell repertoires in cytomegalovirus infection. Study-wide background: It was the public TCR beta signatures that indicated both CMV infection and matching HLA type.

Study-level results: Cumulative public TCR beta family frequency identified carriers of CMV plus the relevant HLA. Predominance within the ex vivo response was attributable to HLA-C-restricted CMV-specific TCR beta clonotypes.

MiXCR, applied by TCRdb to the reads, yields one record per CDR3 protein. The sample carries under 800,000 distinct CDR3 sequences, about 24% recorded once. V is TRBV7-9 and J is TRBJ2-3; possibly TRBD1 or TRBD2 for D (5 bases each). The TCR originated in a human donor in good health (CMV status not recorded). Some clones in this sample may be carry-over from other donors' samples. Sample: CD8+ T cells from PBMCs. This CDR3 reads CDSSLGTGVRDTQYF. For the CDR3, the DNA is TGTGACAGCAGCTTAGGGACGGGCGTCAGGGATACGCAGTATTTT.